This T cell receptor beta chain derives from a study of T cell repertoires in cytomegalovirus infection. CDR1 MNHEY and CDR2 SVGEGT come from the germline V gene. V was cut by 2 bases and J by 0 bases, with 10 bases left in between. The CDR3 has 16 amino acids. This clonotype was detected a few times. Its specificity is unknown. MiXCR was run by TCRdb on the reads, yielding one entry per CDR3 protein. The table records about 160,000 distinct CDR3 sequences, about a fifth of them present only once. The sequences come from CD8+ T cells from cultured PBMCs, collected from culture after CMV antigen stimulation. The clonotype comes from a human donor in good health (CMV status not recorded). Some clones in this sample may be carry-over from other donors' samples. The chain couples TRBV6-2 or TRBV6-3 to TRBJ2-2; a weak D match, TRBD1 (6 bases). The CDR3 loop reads CASSYPGTSNTGELFF. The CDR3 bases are TGTGCCAGCAGTTACCCCGGGACATCGAACACCGGGGAGCTGTTTTTT.